This T cell receptor beta chain was identified in a study of blood T cell repertoires in COVID-19. Across the whole study: There were acute and convalescent COVID-19 samples, and they came from the United States, Italy and Spain. T cells, B-cell-depleted T cells, or PBMCs supplied cDNA or gDNA.

About this clone: Relative to the germline gene, one junction end is altered; a read error may explain this.

Authors' methods: The assay estimated nucleated cells by amplifying reference gene primers. TCRdb's table, derived via immunoSEQ multiplex PCR, lists solely in-frame clones and lacks some. The DNA was the basis for D and trimming; V, J and clone size are from that table. The table lists roughly 120,000 clones, over 80% of them singletons. Germline CDR1 reads SGDLS; CDR2 reads YYNGEE. The length of the CDR3 is 15 residues. The rearrangement joins TRBV9 to TRBJ1-2; possibly TRBD1 for D (6 bases). Sequenced: peripheral blood. The clonotype was recovered from a woman in her 50s with acute or convalescent COVID-19. CDR3 coding DNA: TGTGCCAGCAGCGTAGGGCAGGGGAGTAACGATGGCTACACCTTC. Amino acids: CASSVGQGSNDGYTF. The full variable domain, with the rest looked up from reference TRBV9 and TRBJ1-2, is DSGVTQTPKHLITATGQRVTLRCSPRSGDLSVYWYQQSLDQGLQFLIQYYNGEERAKGNILERFSAQQFPDLHSELNLSSLELGDSALYFCASSVGQGSNDGYTFGSGTRLTVV.